The clone carrying this TCR beta chain showed up just a few times. This sample was taken from a study of beta chain features in type 1 diabetes. Expressed TCRB transcripts were sequenced, since all the RNA that had been isolated was reverse transcribed. Libraries were prepared by immunoSEQ multiplex PCR; TCRdb keeps only in-frame clonotypes and omits some of them. The table has roughly 140,000 clones, roughly 8% seen once. Germline CDR1 reads SGHTA; CDR2 reads FQGNSA. Trimming removed 5 bases from V and 8 bases from J; junction bases left unmatched: 8. The CDR3 contains 13 residues. There was one heparinised blood draw per donor, averaging about 100 mL.

Sequenced sample: central memory CD4+ T cells from blood. The TCR originated in a man younger than 35 in good health. V usage is TRBV7-2 and J usage is TRBJ1-2; 7 bases are a match to TRBD1. The DNA of the CDR3 is TGTGCCAGCAGCCCACAACAGGGGAGAGGCTACACCTTC. This codes for CASSPQQGRGYTF.